The next 25 T cell receptor beta chains were all read from a single sample in a study of blood T cell repertoires in COVID-19. The protocol was immunoSEQ multiplex PCR, while the TCRdb copy is restricted to in-frame clones and leaves out a portion. The sample includes around 200,000 clones, less than 85% of them seen just once. Specimen: peripheral blood. The origin of the receptors is a woman aged 45-60 years with acute or convalescent COVID-19.

The chain couples TRBV11-2 to TRBJ2-7; possibly TRBD2 for D (5 bases). In germline, CDR1 is SGHAT, CDR2 FQNNGV. Trimming took 3 bases from V and 0 from J, leaving 12 bases between them. The CDR3 extends over 15 amino acids. The CDR3 sequence: CASSFSDSDSYEQYF. The CDR3 DNA is TGTGCCAGCAGCTTTTCGGATAGCGACTCCTACGAGCAGTACTTC.

V usage is TRBV6-6 and J usage is TRBJ1-4; 8 positions agree with TRBD1. CDR1 is MNHNY and CDR2 is SVGAGI in the germline V gene (reference sequence). The ends lost 7 bases at V and 8 bases at J; junction bases unmatched: 9. The CDR3 length is 14 residues. This CDR3 is CASNDRGEGEKLFF. The CDR3, as DNA: TGTGCCAGCAATGACAGGGGTGAGGGGGAAAAACTGTTTTTT.

This clone was seen more than once but under ten times. The chain has TRBV6-5 and TRBJ2-7; TRBD1 might be the D (5 bases). V dropped 2 bases and J dropped 0 bases, with 11 bases sitting between them. CDR3 length: 15 amino acids. Germline CDR1 MNHEY, CDR2 SVGAGI. The CDR3 bases are TGTGCCAGCAGTTACAGCGACAGTAGCTCCTACGAGCAGTACTTC. Protein product: CASSYSDSSSYEQYF.

This clone was found once. The chain has TRBV27 and TRBJ1-4; the D is unclear. V lost 0 bases, J lost 8 bases, and 13 bases lay in between. Looked up from germline, CDR1 is MNHEY and CDR2 is SMNVEV (reference sequence). The CDR3 totals 15 residues. In DNA form, the CDR3 reads TGTGCCAGCAGTTTATCCGGTAATCCGGGAGAAAAACTGTTTTTT. Residues: CASSLSGNPGEKLFF.

This chain joins TRBV6-5 and TRBJ1-2; D unresolved. Deletions cut 6 bases from V and 4 bases from J, with 18 bases between. This CDR3 is 15 amino acids long. Germline V gene lookup returns CDR1 MNHEY and CDR2 SVGAGI. The DNA for the CDR3 is TGTGCCAGCAGCCCCGGGATCGGAGCAGGCTATGGCTACACCTTC. As protein: CASSPGIGAGYGYTF.

This rearrangement joins TRBV2 to TRBJ1-1, with D possibly TRBD1 on 5 matching bases. Germline V gene sequence: CDR1 SNHLY, CDR2 FYNNEI. The V and J ends lost 5 bases and 5 bases respectively, with 18 bases between them. The CDR3 runs 15 residues. The CDR3 region has the DNA TGTGCCAGCAGTCCATACCTAACCCGGGGGACTGAAGCTTTCTTT. Residues: CASSPYLTRGTEAFF.

To note about this clone: One end of the junction fails to match germline, which may point to a read error. This chain uses TRBV7-7 with TRBJ2-2, with a weak D call TRBD1 (6 bases). CDR1 is SSHAT and CDR2 is FNYEAQ in the germline V gene (reference sequence). This CDR3 contains 15 residues. The CDR3 spells CASSETTGNPGELFF. CDR3 DNA sequence: TGTGCTAGCAGCGAGACGACAGGCAACCCCGGGGAGCTGTTTTTT. The full variable domain, its missing parts supplied by reference TRBV7-7 and TRBJ2-2, is GAGVSQSPRYKVTKRGQDVTLRCDPISSHATLYWYQQALGQGPEFLTYFNYEAQPDKSGLPSDRFSAERPEGSISTLTIQRTEQRDSAMYRCASSETTGNPGELFFGEGSRLTVL.

V usage is TRBV28 and J usage is TRBJ1-3; TRBD1 might be the D (5 bases). Germline CDR1 is MDHEN and CDR2 is SYDVKM. Trimming took 6 bases from V and 0 from J, leaving 12 bases between them. The length of the CDR3 is 15 residues. DNA of the CDR3: TGTGCCAGCAGATCACAGGCTAGCTCTGGAAACACCATATATTTT. Amino acids: CASRSQASSGNTIYF.

The chain recombines TRBV7-9 with TRBJ2-7; D is undetermined. The V and J ends lost 2 bases and 10 bases respectively, with 12 bases between them. Germline lookup yields CDR1 SEHNR and CDR2 FQNEAQ (reference sequence). This CDR3 is 12 amino acids long. CDR3 amino acids: CASSLSELQQYF. CDR3 coding DNA: TGTGCCAGCAGCTTATCGGAGTTACAACAGTACTTC.

This chain joins TRBV20-1 and TRBJ2-1, with D hard to call. The CDR3 loop spans 11 amino acids. Germline V gives CDR1 DFQATT, CDR2 SNEGSKA (reference sequence). V lost 6 bases and J lost 4, with 7 bases in between. The CDR3 region has the DNA TGCAGTGCGAGCCCGTACAATGAGCAGTTCTTC. Residues: CSASPYNEQFF.

This chain links TRBV5-1 with TRBJ1-1; tentative D call: TRBD1 (5 bases). This CDR3 has 15 amino acids. Trimming took off 4 bases at V and 4 bases at J, with 17 bases between the two ends. Germline CDR1 reads SGHRS; CDR2 reads YFSETQ. CDR3 residues: CASSPTGGSFTEAFF. The CDR3 DNA is TGCGCCAGCAGCCCGACGGGGGGGTCTTTCACTGAAGCTTTCTTT. Full variable domain (rest looked up from reference TRBV5-1 and TRBJ1-1): KAGVTQTPRYLIKTRGQQVTLSCSPISGHRSVSWYQQTPGQGLQFLFEYFSETQRNKGNFPGRFSGRQFSNSRSEMNVSTLELGDSALYLCASSPTGGSFTEAFFGQGTRLTVV.

A few counts support this clone. The gene calls are TRBV6-5 and TRBJ1-6, with 7 bases that match TRBD1. Per germline, CDR1 MNHEY and CDR2 SVGAGI. V lost 4 bases to trimming and J lost 8 bases; unmatched junction nucleotides: 11. The CDR3 consists of 16 residues. As DNA, the CDR3 is TGTGCCAGCAGTTCGACGGACAGGCGGTACCATTCACCCCTCCACTTT. This translates into CASSSTDRRYHSPLHF.

The J gene is TRBJ2-7, the V gene TRBV15, with 8 bases matching TRBD1. Trimming at V came to 1 base and at J to 5 bases, leaving 10 bases not matched to a gene. CDR1 is LNHNV and CDR2 is YYDKDF in the germline V gene (reference sequence). The CDR3 loop spans 16 amino acids. The CDR3 region is CATSRAKAGTGNEQYF. CDR3 bases: TGTGCCACCAGCAGAGCCAAGGCCGGGACAGGTAACGAGCAGTACTTC.

This chain links TRBV7-2 with TRBJ1-6; 7 bases agree with TRBD1. V shed 1 base, J shed 8 bases, and the junction held 5 bases outside the gene matches. Germline V gene data show CDR1 as SGHTA and CDR2 as FQGNSA. The CDR3 consists of 15 residues. Here the CDR3 DNA reads TGTGCCAGCAGCTTAGGGCAGGGGGGATATTCACCCCTCCACTTT. It yields the protein CASSLGQGGYSPLHF.

The rearrangement uses TRBV6-2 or TRBV6-3 and TRBJ1-4; 7 bases are a match to TRBD1. The germline gives CDR1 MNHEY, CDR2 SVGEGT. Germline trimming cut 6 bases from V and 16 bases from J; bases unmatched to any gene: 14. The CDR3 contains 13 residues. The CDR3 bases are TGTGCCAGCAGCTCCCCGGGACAGCGCCGATCGTTTTTT. This encodes CASSSPGQRRSFF.

The rearrangement joins TRBV11-3 to TRBJ2-1; 9 bases line up with TRBD2. The junction had 9 bases not matched to a gene; V was cut back by 2 bases and J by 7 bases. Germline V gene lookup returns CDR1 SGHNT and CDR2 YENEEA. CDR3 length: 16 amino acids. For the CDR3, the DNA is TGTGCCAGCAGCTTACTCGCGGGGGGGCCCGGGAATGAGCAGTTCTTC. It translates to CASSLLAGGPGNEQFF.

The rearrangement uses TRBV5-1 and TRBJ1-2, with D perhaps TRBD1 (5 bases). Looked up from germline, CDR1 is SGHRS and CDR2 is YFSETQ. Trimming cost V 5 bases and J 0 bases, with 14 bases left between them. The CDR3 consists of 15 residues. The DNA of the CDR3 is TGCGCCAGCAGACAGGCGACTGGGGCTAACTATGGCTACACCTTC. This gives the protein CASRQATGANYGYTF.

This clone was detected once. The chain combines TRBV13 with TRBJ2-1, with 12 bases lining up with TRBD1. The V segment lost 3 bases and the J segment 8 bases; nucleotides outside the gene matches: 8. CDR1 is PRHDT, CDR2 FYEKMQ, per germline (reference sequence). There are 16 residues in the CDR3. In nucleotides, the CDR3 is TGTGCCAGCAGCTTTTGGGGACAGGGGGCAAGTGATGAGCAGTTCTTC. Translating gives CASSFWGQGASDEQFF.

The V gene is TRBV19, the J gene TRBJ2-7, with 9 nucleotides matching TRBD2. CDR3 length: 17 amino acids. The V gene's germline CDR1 is LNHDA and CDR2 SQIVND (reference sequence). V trimming: 3 bases; J trimming: 0 bases; junction bases outside the gene matches: 9. This chain's CDR3 is CASSIQRSSGTSYEQYF. The CDR3 nucleotides are TGTGCCAGTAGTATTCAACGGTCTAGCGGGACCTCCTACGAGCAGTACTTC.

The chain employs TRBV10-3 and TRBJ2-7; D not certain. Germline CDR1 is ENHRY and CDR2 is SYGVKD. V gave up 0 bases and J gave up 0 bases, with 9 bases separating them. The CDR3 loop spans 15 amino acids. CDR3 region: CAISESLGYSYEQYF. In DNA form, the CDR3 reads TGTGCCATCAGTGAGTCGCTAGGATACTCCTACGAGCAGTACTTC.

The chain links TRBV3-1 (or the pseudogene TRBV3-2) to TRBJ2-1; 12 bases are shared with TRBD2. Germline CDR1 is LGHDT and CDR2 is YNNKEL (reference sequence). This CDR3 is 17 amino acids long. Losses at the gene ends were 1 base for V and 8 bases for J; bases not matched to a gene: 9. This CDR3 reads CASSQGKLAGGIDEQFF. The DNA for the CDR3 is TGTGCCAGCAGCCAAGGGAAACTAGCGGGAGGAATCGATGAGCAGTTCTTC.

This clone was recorded once. The V gene is TRBV19, the J gene TRBJ1-2; 7 nucleotides agree with TRBD1. J lost 2 bases, V lost 4 bases, and 7 bases had no gene match. Germline CDR1 and CDR2: LNHDA and SQIVND (reference sequence). The CDR3 has 15 amino acids. The DNA of the CDR3 is TGTGCCAGTAGTACCGAACAGGGGCGGAACTATGGCTACACCTTC. Protein product: CASSTEQGRNYGYTF.

The chain combines TRBV19 with TRBJ2-7, with D possibly TRBD2 on 5 matching bases. V lost 5 bases, J lost 3 bases, and 14 bases lay in between. CDR3 length: 14 amino acids. Germline V gives CDR1 LNHDA, CDR2 SQIVND (reference sequence). The CDR3 sequence is CASSLRGKDYEQYF. The CDR3 region has the DNA TGTGCCAGTAGTCTGCGAGGGAAAGACTACGAGCAGTACTTC.

The rearrangement joins TRBV18 to TRBJ1-1, with TRBD1 matching 11 bases. V was pared by 3 bases and J by 5 bases, with 5 bases of the junction left unmatched. Germline CDR1 and CDR2: KGHSH and LQKENI. This CDR3 is 15 amino acids long. CDR3 loop: CASSPDRGLRTEAFF. CDR3 nucleotides: TGTGCCAGCTCACCGGACAGGGGGCTTAGGACTGAAGCTTTCTTT.

This clone has a handful of counts. V and J are TRBV10-1 and TRBJ1-1, with D possibly TRBD1 on 5 matching bases. V lost 6 bases, J lost 7 bases, and 21 bases lay in between. This CDR3 contains 15 residues. The germline CDR1 and CDR2 sequences are WNHNN and SYGVQD (reference sequence). CDR3 in DNA: TGCGCCAGCAGCCGACAGCCAAAACCGCCCGTTGAAGCTTTCTTT. Amino acid sequence: CASSRQPKPPVEAFF.